These 16 T cell receptor beta chains came from one sample sequenced in a study of beta chain features in type 1 diabetes. Findings of the study overall: Researchers report that Type 1 diabetes patients had moderately but significantly shorter TCRB CDR3s across all four CD4+ subsets.

Expressed TCRB transcripts were sequenced because the entire RNA isolate underwent reverse transcription. Produced via immunoSEQ multiplex PCR; TCRdb's table is partial and in-frame only. In the table there are approximately 130,000 clones, 15% to 20% of which are singletons. The antigens for these receptors are not known. The material sequenced was central memory CD4+ T cells from blood. Receptor source: a man younger than 35 with type 1 diabetes.

The chain has TRBV28 and TRBJ1-2, with 11 bases identical to TRBD1. V was pared by 6 bases and J by 6 bases, with 9 bases of the junction left unmatched. CDR1 MDHEN and CDR2 SYDVKM come from the germline V gene. This CDR3 comprises 15 residues. The CDR3 here is CASRTPGQGDNGYTF. CDR3 in DNA: TGTGCCAGCAGAACTCCGGGACAGGGGGACAATGGCTACACCTTC.

This clone was observed a handful of times. The genes are TRBV27 and TRBJ2-5, with 7 nucleotides matching TRBD1. This CDR3 comprises 14 residues. Looked up from germline, CDR1 is MNHEY and CDR2 is SMNVEV (reference sequence). Trimming at V came to 5 bases and at J to 0 bases, leaving 3 bases not matched to a gene. CDR3 amino acids: CASSLTGNQETQYF. Written as DNA, the CDR3 is TGTGCCAGCAGTCTGACAGGGAACCAAGAGACCCAGTACTTC.

The gene calls are TRBV29-1 and TRBJ1-2; 7 bases line up with TRBD1. The V segment lost 8 bases and the J segment 4 bases; nucleotides outside the gene matches: 16. The CDR3 loop spans 15 amino acids. CDR1 is SQVTM and CDR2 is ANQGSEA in the germline V gene. In nucleotides, the CDR3 is TGCAGCTTCGGGACAGACGTTGAGGGACTCTATGGCTACACCTTC. Translated, it gives CSFGTDVEGLYGYTF.

The chain uses TRBV5-1 and TRBJ2-6; 8 bases are shared with TRBD1. The CDR3 has 18 amino acids. After removal of 1 base from V and 0 bases from J, the junction contained 6 bases not matched to a gene. Germline-derived CDR1 and CDR2 are SGHRS and YFSETQ. The CDR3 spells CASSLIGTGSSGANVLTF. The CDR3 coding sequence is TGCGCCAGCAGCTTGATTGGGACAGGAAGCTCTGGGGCCAACGTCCTGACTTTC. Filled out from reference TRBV5-1 and TRBJ2-6, the complete variable domain reads KAGVTQTPRYLIKTRGQQVTLSCSPISGHRSVSWYQQTPGQGLQFLFEYFSETQRNKGNFPGRFSGRQFSNSRSEMNVSTLELGDSALYLCASSLIGTGSSGANVLTFGAGSRLTVL.

The rearrangement joins TRBV29-1 to TRBJ1-5; no clear D. Germline CDR1 SQVTM, CDR2 ANQGSEA. Between the trimmed V and J ends, which lost 4 bases and 0 bases, there was a span of 7 bases. The CDR3 is 13 residues long. CDR3 nucleotides: TGCAGCGTTGGGTGGGATAGCAATCAGCCCCAGCATTTT. Translating gives CSVGWDSNQPQHF. The full variable domain, its missing parts supplied by reference TRBV29-1 and TRBJ1-5, is SAVISQKPSRDICQRGTSLTIQCQVDSQVTMMFWYRQQPGQSLTLIATANQGSEATYESGFVIDKFPISRPNLTFSTLTVSNMSPEDSSIYLCSVGWDSNQPQHFGDGTRLSIL.

This clone was recorded a few times. The rearrangement uses TRBV4-3 and TRBJ1-4; no clear D gene. V shed 2 bases and J shed 7 bases, with 11 bases lying between them. The CDR3 totals 14 residues. Germline V gene sequence: CDR1 LGHNA, CDR2 YSLEER. CDR3 nucleotide sequence: TGCGCCAGCAGCCAAAGCTTGACACCTGAAAAACTGTTTTTT. This translates into CASSQSLTPEKLFF.

V and J are TRBV4-3 and TRBJ2-1; D uncertain. Germline-derived CDR1 and CDR2 are LGHNA and YSLEER. Trimming took 0 bases from V and 7 from J, leaving 7 bases between them. The CDR3 has 13 amino acids. CDR3 DNA: TGCGCCAGCAGCCAAGAAAGGGTGAATGAGCAGTTCTTC. It translates to CASSQERVNEQFF.

This clone has only a few counts. CDR3 bases: TGTGCCATCGACGGGGGAGATACGCAGTATTTT. Translating it yields CAIDGGDTQYF. The V call is TRBV2, the J call TRBJ2-3; tentatively, D is TRBD2 (6 bases). CDR1 and CDR2 from the germline V gene are SNHLY and FYNNEI. The V and J ends lost 10 bases and 5 bases respectively, with 10 bases between them. The CDR3 is 11 residues long.

This clone was recorded a few times. J is TRBJ2-1 and V is TRBV5-1; D is undetermined. The CDR3 extends over 13 amino acids. Trimming removed 0 bases from V and 8 bases from J, with 9 bases in between. Germline loops: CDR1 SGHRS, CDR2 YFSETQ. The CDR3, as DNA: TGCGCCAGCAGCTTGGTCCCATTGGATGAGCAGTTCTTC. Protein: CASSLVPLDEQFF.

The rearrangement joins TRBV5-1 to TRBJ2-5; a weak D match, TRBD2 (5 bases). The ends were cut back, 4 bases at V and 1 base at J, with 11 bases in the middle. Germline V CDR1 and CDR2: SGHRS, YFSETQ. The CDR3 sequence is 14 residues long. The CDR3 is CASSEILVQETQYF. In DNA form, the CDR3 reads TGCGCCAGCAGCGAGATACTAGTCCAAGAGACCCAGTACTTC. The whole variable domain, remainder taken from reference TRBV5-1 and TRBJ2-5, is KAGVTQTPRYLIKTRGQQVTLSCSPISGHRSVSWYQQTPGQGLQFLFEYFSETQRNKGNFPGRFSGRQFSNSRSEMNVSTLELGDSALYLCASSEILVQETQYFGPGTRLLVL.

The table lists this clone with a few counts. The chain carries TRBV29-1 and TRBJ2-5; 8 positions agree with TRBD1. The CDR3 runs to 13 residues. CDR1 SQVTM and CDR2 ANQGSEA come from the germline V gene. J lost 3 bases, V lost 5 bases, and 5 bases had no gene match. The CDR3 DNA follows: TGCAGCGTTCGGGACAGGTCAAAAGAGACCCAGTACTTC. Amino acid sequence: CSVRDRSKETQYF.

This clone was seen a handful of times. The J gene is TRBJ2-5, the V gene TRBV7-2; TRBD1 matches 9 bases. Germline V gives CDR1 SGHTA, CDR2 FQGNSA. V lost 5 bases, J lost 8 bases, and 12 bases stayed unmatched. The CDR3 spans 15 residues. CDR3 region: CASSPWDREVETQYF. CDR3 coding DNA: TGTGCCAGCAGCCCCTGGGACAGGGAAGTTGAAACCCAGTACTTC.

The chain couples TRBV7-2 to TRBJ2-3; 7 bases fit TRBD2. Per the germline V gene, CDR1 is SGHTA and CDR2 is FQGNSA. V lost 4 bases and J lost 3; bases outside the gene matches: 10. The CDR3 consists of 16 residues. The CDR3 spells CASSSSRSSGTDTQYF. The CDR3, as DNA: TGTGCCAGCAGCTCTAGCCGTTCTAGCGGAACAGATACGCAGTATTTT.

This clone was observed many times. This sequence joins TRBV28 and TRBJ2-5, with D maybe TRBD1 (6 bases). Germline V CDR1 and CDR2: MDHEN, SYDVKM. The CDR3 extends over 14 amino acids. Trimming shortened V by 0 bases and J by 7 bases, and 12 bases separated the two germline ends. The CDR3 protein is CASSLWSRGATQYF. The CDR3 DNA reads as TGTGCCAGCAGTTTATGGAGCAGGGGCGCGACCCAGTACTTC.

This clone was observed a few times. The CDR3 is CASSPRALAGGRASETQYF. The CDR3 nucleotides read TGTGCCAGCAGCCCACGGGCTCTAGCGGGCGGTAGAGCTAGCGAGACCCAGTACTTC. The chain employs TRBV4-2 and TRBJ2-5; 8 bases are shared with TRBD2. V lost 4 bases, J lost 5 bases, and 21 bases stayed unmatched. The CDR3 is 19 residues long. Germline loops: CDR1 LGHNA, CDR2 YNFKEQ.

This clone has just a few counts. V gene TRBV4-3 combines with J gene TRBJ2-2, with D maybe TRBD1 (6 bases). Trimming shortened V by 3 bases and J by 4 bases, and 15 bases separated the two germline ends. Per the germline V gene, CDR1 is LGHNA and CDR2 is YSLEER. The CDR3 contains 16 residues. Here the CDR3 DNA reads TGCGCCAGCAGCCAGCCAGCAGGGACAAGCACCGGGGAGCTGTTTTTT. This sequence encodes CASSQPAGTSTGELFF.